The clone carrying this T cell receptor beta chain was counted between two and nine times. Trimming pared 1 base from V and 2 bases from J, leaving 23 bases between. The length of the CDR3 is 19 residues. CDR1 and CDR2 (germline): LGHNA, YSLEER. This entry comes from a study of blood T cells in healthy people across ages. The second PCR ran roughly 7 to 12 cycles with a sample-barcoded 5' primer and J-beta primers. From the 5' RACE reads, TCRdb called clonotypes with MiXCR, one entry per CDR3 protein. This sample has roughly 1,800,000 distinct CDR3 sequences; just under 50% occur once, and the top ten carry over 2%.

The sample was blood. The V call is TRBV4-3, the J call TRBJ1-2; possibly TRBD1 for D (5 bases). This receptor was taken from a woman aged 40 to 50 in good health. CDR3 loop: CASSQGNPRQGLRNYGYTF. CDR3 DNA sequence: TGCGCCAGCAGCCAAGGTAACCCGAGGCAGGGTCTCAGAAACTATGGCTACACCTTC.